This TCR beta chain was recovered during a study of blood T cell repertoires in COVID-19 (dated by TCRdb to the early 2020s). With respect to the entire study: Collaborator samples came from the United States, Italy and Spain and covered acute and convalescent phases of COVID-19. The material from the prospective study consisted of cDNA or gDNA derived from T cells, B-cell-depleted T cells, or PBMCs. The dataset comprised deeply sampled blood TCRbeta repertoires from subjects exposed to, actively infected with, or recovered from COVID-19. The repertoires were released in a freely available public database meant as a resource for research on the immune response to SARS-CoV-2. The samples were drawn from the first 160 participants of the ongoing ImmuneRACE study and from about 1,200 subjects provided by 6 global collaborators. Nearly every sample came with metadata listing a de-identified subject ID, COVID-19 status, age in years and sex. Where available, HLA class I and class II types were obtained from metadata supplied by the sample provider rather than from assay-based typing. The research as a whole found: The amount of clinical and demographic metadata varied by source and participant and was provided uncurated.

The immunoSEQ Assay, a bias-controlled multiplex PCR, was used to amplify TCRbeta CDR3 regions from genomic DNA. As for how the authors treated the data: Nucleated cell counts per sample were estimated from amplification of reference gene primers within the assay. To quantify the absolute abundance of each unique TCRbeta CDR3 rearrangement, sequence reads were collapsed and filtered. Productive Simpson clonality was computed per sample as the square root of Simpson's diversity index over productive rearrangements. The source is immuneACCESS, and TCRdb retained only in-frame sequences with V and J called. Part of the clones is not carried over; for the studies checked, unresolved V genes explain less than half of this, and the remainder is unexplained. V, J and clone size are those of that table, while D and trimming were read from the DNA. Recorded for this sample are 52,000 or so clones; around 84% of them occurred a single time. In total, the top ten clones hold around 30% of the sample.

V was cut back by 4 bases and J by 13 bases, leaving a gap of 13 bases between them. From the germline V gene (reference sequence), CDR1 is LNHDA and CDR2 is SQIVND. The CDR3, cysteine through phenylalanine, is 11 amino acids long. The read is trimmed to its CDR3 DNA, 33 bases read in frame from base 1. For this clone: The antigen it binds to is not known. No per-base quality is available; no much larger clone lies one base away.

Collaborating institutions collected whole blood in K2EDTA tubes following their own protocols. For TCRbeta analysis, collaborators shipped samples in one of three forms: frozen whole blood, isolated PBMCs, or DNA extracted from either of those sample types. This receptor was identified in a human donor in a cohort sampled during active COVID-19. The rearrangement joined TRBV19 to TRBJ2-5; a confident D gene designation cannot be given. Sequenced material: peripheral blood. This receptor has the CDR3 CASSTPLTAYF. At the DNA level, the sequence is TGTGCCAGTAGTACCCCACTAACCGCGTACTTC.